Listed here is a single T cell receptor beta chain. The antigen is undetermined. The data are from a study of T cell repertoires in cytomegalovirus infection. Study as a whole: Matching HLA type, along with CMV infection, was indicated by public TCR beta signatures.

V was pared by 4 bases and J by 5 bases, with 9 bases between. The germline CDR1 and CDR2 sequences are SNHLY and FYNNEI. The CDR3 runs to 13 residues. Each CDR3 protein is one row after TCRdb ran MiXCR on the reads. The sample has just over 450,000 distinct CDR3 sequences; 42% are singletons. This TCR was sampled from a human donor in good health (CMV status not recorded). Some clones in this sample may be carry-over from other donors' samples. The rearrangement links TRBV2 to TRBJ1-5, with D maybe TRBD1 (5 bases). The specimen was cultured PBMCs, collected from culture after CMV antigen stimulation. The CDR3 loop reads CASSVVGDQPQHF. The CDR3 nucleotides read TGTGCCAGCAGTGTTGTGGGGGATCAGCCCCAGCATTTT.